A selection of T cell receptor beta chains follows, all from one sample in a study of shared clonotypes between healthy human individuals. Sequenced by immunoSEQ multiplex PCR; TCRdb stores in-frame clones only, minus some. This table holds about 2 million clones, about 94% found once. Sequencing was performed on naive CD8+ T cells sorted from blood. The receptors were gathered from a man between 18 and 29 years old in good health. Both conserved end residues are part of each CDR3. The D gene is left open where the match is weak. Size tells how often a clone was seen (once, few, many) or the class of an expanded clone, and some rows leave it out.

size | D | J | V | DNA | CDR3
NA | TRBD2 | TRBJ2-5 | TRBV29-1 | TGCAGCGTTGAAGAGGTCTCCACTAGGACTAGCGGGAGTTACCCACCGATAGAGCAAGAGACCCAGTACTTC | CSVEEVSTRTSGSYPPIEQETQYF
NA | TRBD1 | TRBJ2-7 | TRBV11-2 | TGTGCCAGCAGCTTAGATTCCGGGACAGGGGCACAGTACTTC | CASSLDSGTGAQYF
NA | NA | TRBJ2-3 | TRBV27 | TGTGCCAGCAGGGGCGATACGCAGTATTTT | CASRGDTQYF
NA | NA | TRBJ1-6 | TRBV6-1 | TGTGCCAGCAGTGAAACCACAGCTTATAATTCACCCCTCCACTTT | CASSETTAYNSPLHF
NA | NA | TRBJ1-5 | TRBV6-5 | TGTGCCAGCAGTTACGGGGGTGAGGATCAGCCCCAGCATTTT | CASSYGGEDQPQHF
NA | NA | TRBJ1-4 | TRBV7-2 | TGTGCCAGCAGCTTATCGGGGCTGAGTAATGAAAAACTGTTTTTT | CASSLSGLSNEKLFF
NA | NA | TRBJ1-2 | TRBV13 | TGTGCCAGCAGCCCCAACTTAGACGGCAACTATGGCTACACCTTC | CASSPNLDGNYGYTF
NA | TRBD2 | TRBJ2-3 | TRBV5-1 | TGCGCCAGCAGCATGGGACTAGCGGGCTATAGTGCTAGCACAGATACGCAGTATTTT | CASSMGLAGYSASTDTQYF
NA | TRBD1 | TRBJ2-7 | TRBV5-6 | TGTGCCAGCATGATGGACAGGGGGGCTTCCTACGAGCAGTACTTC | CASMMDRGASYEQYF
NA | NA | TRBJ2-7 | TRBV6-5 | TGTGCCAGCAGCCCGACGGTCACCTCCTACGAGCAGTACTTC | CASSPTVTSYEQYF
NA | NA | TRBJ2-1 | TRBV6-5 | TGTGCCAGCAGTTACCATAGGGCCAATGAGCAGTTCTTC | CASSYHRANEQFF
NA | TRBD1 | TRBJ1-1 | TRBV19 | TGTGCCAGTAGCACAGGGGTCACTGAAGCTTTCTTT | CASSTGVTEAFF
NA | TRBD2 | TRBJ2-7 | TRBV9 | TGTGCCAGCAGCGTAGCGGGAGGACAATCAACCTACGAGCAGTACTTC | CASSVAGGQSTYEQYF
NA | NA | TRBJ2-7 | TRBV7-2 | TGTGCCAGCAGTCGACCTATTCGGGACACCACCTACGAGCAGTACTTC | CASSRPIRDTTYEQYF
NA | NA | TRBJ1-1 | TRBV9 | TGTGCCAGCAGCGACCACCCGAACACTGAAGCTTTCTTT | CASSDHPNTEAFF
NA | TRBD2 | TRBJ2-1 | TRBV7-8 | TGTGCCAGCAGCCTACCCGGGACTAGCTCTAATCATCAGTTCTTC | CASSLPGTSSNHQFF
NA | TRBD1 | TRBJ1-1 | TRBV5-1 | TGCGCCAGCAGCCGGACAGGTAACACTGAAGCTTTCTTT | CASSRTGNTEAFF
NA | TRBD2 | TRBJ2-7 | TRBV7-9 | TGTGCCAGCAGCTTAGGGGAGGGCTTCCCCTACGAGCAGTACTTC | CASSLGEGFPYEQYF
NA | TRBD1 | TRBJ2-3 | TRBV29-1 | TGCAGCGTTACTCTGGACAGGGGCACAGATACGCAGTATTTT | CSVTLDRGTDTQYF
once | NA | TRBJ1-5 | TRBV5-6 | TGTGCCAGCAGCTTGGCCCGAGAAGGGGTTTATCAGCCCCAGCATTTT | CASSLAREGVYQPQHF
NA | NA | TRBJ1-1 | TRBV20-1 | TGCAGTGCTAGGTTGAACACTGAAGCTTTCTTT | CSARLNTEAFF
once | TRBD1 | TRBJ1-1 | TRBV10-1 | TGCGCCAGCAGTGAAAAGGCCAGGGGGGACACTGAAGCTTTCTTT | CASSEKARGDTEAFF
NA | NA | TRBJ2-7 | TRBV5-6 | TGTGCCAGCAGCCCTACAGGAACCTACGAGCAGTACTTC | CASSPTGTYEQYF
NA | TRBD1 | TRBJ2-3 | TRBV4-3 | TGCGCCAGCAGCCAAGAAAGGGACAGGGGGTCAGATACGCAGTATTTT | CASSQERDRGSDTQYF
NA | TRBD1 | TRBJ1-1 | TRBV7-8 | TGTGCCAGCAGCTTACCCCGGGACAGGGAACCGAACACTGAAGCTTTCTTT | CASSLPRDREPNTEAFF